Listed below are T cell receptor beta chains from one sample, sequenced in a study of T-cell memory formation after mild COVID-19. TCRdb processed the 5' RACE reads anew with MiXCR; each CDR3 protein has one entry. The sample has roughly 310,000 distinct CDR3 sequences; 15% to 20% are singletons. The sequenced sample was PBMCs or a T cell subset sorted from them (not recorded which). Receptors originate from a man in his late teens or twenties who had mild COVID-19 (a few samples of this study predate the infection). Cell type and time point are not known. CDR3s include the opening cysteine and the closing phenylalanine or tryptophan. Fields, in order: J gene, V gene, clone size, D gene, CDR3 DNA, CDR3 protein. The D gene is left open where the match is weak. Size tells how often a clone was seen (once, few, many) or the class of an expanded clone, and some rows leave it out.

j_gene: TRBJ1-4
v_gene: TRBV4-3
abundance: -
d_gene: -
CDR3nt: TGCGCCAGCAGCCAAGTTATTGGGGTCGAAAAACTGTTTTTT
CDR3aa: CASSQVIGVEKLFF

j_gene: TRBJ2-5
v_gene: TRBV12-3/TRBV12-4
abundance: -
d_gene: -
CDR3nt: TGTGCCAGCAGTTTTGGTCGGACTTCCGGGACCCAGTACTTC
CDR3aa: CASSFGRTSGTQYF

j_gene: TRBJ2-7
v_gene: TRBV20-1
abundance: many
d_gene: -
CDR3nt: TGCAGTGCTAGAGATACAGGACAGAAGTACGAGCAGTACTTC
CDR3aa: CSARDTGQKYEQYF

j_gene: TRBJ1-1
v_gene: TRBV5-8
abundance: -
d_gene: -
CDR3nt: TGTGCCAGCAGCTTGGCGGCAGGGGAAGGATACTGGGGCACTGAAGCTTTCTTT
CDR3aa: CASSLAAGEGYWGTEAFF

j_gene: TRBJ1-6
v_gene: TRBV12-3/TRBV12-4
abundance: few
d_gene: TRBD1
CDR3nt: TGTGCCAGCAGGACCCAGGCGAAGGGGGCCCCACCTGGCTCCTATAATTCACCCCTCCACTTT
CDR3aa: CASRTQAKGAPPGSYNSPLHF

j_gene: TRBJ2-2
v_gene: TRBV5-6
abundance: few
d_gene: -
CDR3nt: TGTGCCAGCAGCTTGGGGGACGGGGAGCTGTTTTTT
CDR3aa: CASSLGDGELFF

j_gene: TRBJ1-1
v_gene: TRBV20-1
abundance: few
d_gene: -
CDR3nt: TGCAGTGCTATCAGGACTGAAGCTTTCTTT
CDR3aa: CSAIRTEAFF

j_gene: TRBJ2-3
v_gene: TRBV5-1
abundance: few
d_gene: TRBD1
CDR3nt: TGCGCCAGCAGCTTTGGGGACAGGGGGACAGATACGCAGTATTTT
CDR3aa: CASSFGDRGTDTQYF

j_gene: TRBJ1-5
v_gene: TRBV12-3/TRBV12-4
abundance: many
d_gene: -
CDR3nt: TGTGCCAGCAGTTTAAATATCCAGCCCCAGCATTTT
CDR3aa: CASSLNIQPQHF

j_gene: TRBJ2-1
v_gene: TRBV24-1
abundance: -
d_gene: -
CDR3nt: TGTGCCACCAGTGTGTCGCTCGGCAACAATGAGCAGTTCTTC
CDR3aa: CATSVSLGNNEQFF